The 7 T cell receptor beta chains below were found in one sample sequenced in a study of T cell responses to AZD1222 COVID-19 vaccine. Produced via immunoSEQ multiplex PCR; TCRdb's table is partial and in-frame only. The sample includes 180,000 or so clones, approximately 93% of them seen just once. Here the sequenced sample was peripheral blood, taken on day 0 of AZD1222 vaccination. These receptors were obtained from an adult in good health.

The rearrangement links TRBV7-2 to TRBJ1-2, with 7 bases aligning to TRBD1. J was trimmed by 2 bases and V by 3 bases; bases with no gene match: 3. There are 14 residues in the CDR3. Looked up from germline, CDR1 is SGHTA and CDR2 is FQGNSA. The CDR3 coding sequence is TGTGCCAGCAGCTTCGGGACAGAGAACTATGGCTACACCTTC. It encodes CASSFGTENYGYTF.

The V call is TRBV12-5, the J call TRBJ2-4, with D possibly being TRBD1 (5 bases). The CDR3 has 14 amino acids. V gave up 11 bases and J gave up 0 bases, with 14 bases separating them. Germline loops: CDR1 LGHNT, CDR2 FRNRAP. In nucleotides, the CDR3 is TGTGCTTCTACAGGAAACCTAGCCAAAAACATTCAGTACTTC. Translation gives CASTGNLAKNIQYF. Variable domain in full (rest from reference TRBV12-5 and TRBJ2-4): DARVTQTPRHKVTEMGQEVTMRCQPILGHNTVFWYRQTMMQGLELLAYFRNRAPLDDSGMPKDRFSAEMPDATLATLKIQPSEPRDSAVYFCASTGNLAKNIQYFGAGTRLSVL.

This clone was recorded only once. The chain employs TRBV7-7 and TRBJ2-7; perhaps TRBD1 as D (5 bases). The germline V gene encodes CDR1 SSHAT and CDR2 FNYEAQ (reference sequence). The length of the CDR3 is 15 residues. Trimming took off 5 bases at V and 2 bases at J, with 16 bases between the two ends. The CDR3 sequence is CASSPRDRGPYEQYF. The CDR3 bases are TGTGCCAGCAGCCCCAGAGACAGAGGTCCCTACGAGCAGTACTTC.

The chain uses TRBV5-1 and TRBJ1-1; the match to TRBD1 covers 8 bases. This CDR3 contains 17 residues. The germline gives CDR1 SGHRS, CDR2 YFSETQ. Trimming took 0 bases from V and 3 from J; bases not matched to a gene: 10. The CDR3 sequence: CASSLDDGQGVDTEAFF. CDR3 sequence (DNA): TGCGCCAGCAGCTTGGATGACGGACAGGGAGTTGACACTGAAGCTTTCTTT. Full variable domain (outside the CDR3, taken from reference TRBV5-1 and TRBJ1-1): KAGVTQTPRYLIKTRGQQVTLSCSPISGHRSVSWYQQTPGQGLQFLFEYFSETQRNKGNFPGRFSGRQFSNSRSEMNVSTLELGDSALYLCASSLDDGQGVDTEAFFGQGTRLTVV.

The chain couples TRBV14 to TRBJ1-2, with unresolved D. Germline CDR1 reads SGHDN; CDR2 reads FVKESK. This CDR3 contains 13 residues. V lost 6 bases and J 0 bases, leaving 8 bases between the germline ends. CDR3 protein: CASSKTSNYGYTF. CDR3 sequence (DNA): TGTGCCAGCAGTAAGACCTCTAACTATGGCTACACCTTC.

The J gene is TRBJ2-1, the V gene TRBV5-1; 12 bases agree with TRBD2. The CDR3 loop spans 19 amino acids. The V gene end was trimmed by 4 bases and the J gene end by 0 bases; junction bases not matched to a gene: 11. Germline V gene sequence: CDR1 SGHRS, CDR2 YFSETQ. Here the CDR3 DNA reads TGCGCCAGCAGCCCCGAATTAGGACTAGCGGGACCCTCCTACAATGAGCAGTTCTTC. Translated: CASSPELGLAGPSYNEQFF.

The rearrangement uses TRBV6-1 and TRBJ2-3; 8 positions agree with TRBD2. The germline gives CDR1 MNHNS, CDR2 SASEGT. With 4 bases clipped from V and 1 base from J, the junction kept 10 bases outside the gene matches. The CDR3 runs 17 residues. CDR3 protein: CASSVPQGREGTDTQYF. In DNA, the CDR3 is TGTGCCAGCAGTGTCCCCCAGGGGCGGGAGGGCACAGATACGCAGTATTTT.